This T cell receptor beta chain was identified in a study of T cells in Graves' hyperthyroidism and ophthalmopathy. The study's findings and limits: Before onset, by a median of approximately 5.9 months, the model predicted ophthalmopathy. By a 13 V-J model, ophthalmopathy was set apart from stable hyperthyroidism.

Amplification targeted TCR beta CDR3 regions from RNA transcripts. The study used the HTBI primer set for a first-round RT-PCR of the TCR CDR3. MiXCR, applied by TCRdb to the multiplex PCR reads, yields one record per CDR3 protein. Among hundreds of thousands of distinct CDR3 sequences listed, roughly 46% were seen once. This clonotype occurred many times. The target antigen is unknown. The CDR3 loop spans 13 amino acids. V gave up 0 bases and J gave up 2 bases, with 4 bases separating them. Germline CDR1 SGHVS, CDR2 FQNEAQ. The sequenced material came from peripheral blood or thyroid tissue (not recorded which). The chain recombines TRBV7-8 with TRBJ1-2; D call uncertain. The receptor's source is a woman younger than 35 with Graves' hyperthyroidism. DNA of the CDR3: TGTGCCAGCAGCTTAGCAAACAACTATGGCTACACCTTC. This sequence encodes CASSLANNYGYTF.